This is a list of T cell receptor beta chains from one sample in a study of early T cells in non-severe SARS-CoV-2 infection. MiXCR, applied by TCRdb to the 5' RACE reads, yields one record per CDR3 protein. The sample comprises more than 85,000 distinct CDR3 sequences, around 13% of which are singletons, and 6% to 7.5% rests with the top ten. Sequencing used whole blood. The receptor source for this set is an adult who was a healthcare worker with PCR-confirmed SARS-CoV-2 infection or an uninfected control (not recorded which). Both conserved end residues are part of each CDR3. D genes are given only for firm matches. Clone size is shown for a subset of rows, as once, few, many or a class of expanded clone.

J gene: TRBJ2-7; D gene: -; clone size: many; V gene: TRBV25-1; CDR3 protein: CASSVFYEQYF; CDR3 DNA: TGTGCCAGCAGTGTATTCTACGAGCAGTACTTC
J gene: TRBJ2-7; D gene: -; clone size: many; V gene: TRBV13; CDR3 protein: CASSLEPRGYEQYF; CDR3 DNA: TGTGCCAGCAGCTTAGAGCCCAGAGGCTACGAGCAGTACTTC
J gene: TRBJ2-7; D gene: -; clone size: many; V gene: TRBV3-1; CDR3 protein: CASSQDDIAAGSYEQYF; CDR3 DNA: TGTGCCAGCAGCCAAGACGACATAGCGGCCGGCTCCTACGAGCAGTACTTC
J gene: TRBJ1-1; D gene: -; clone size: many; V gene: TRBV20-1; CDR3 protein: CSARAAGENTEAFF; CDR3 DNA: TGCAGTGCTAGAGCGGCAGGGGAGAACACTGAAGCTTTCTTT
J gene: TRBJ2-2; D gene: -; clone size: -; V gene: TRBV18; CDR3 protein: CASSRPNTGELFF; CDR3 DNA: TGTGCCAGCTCGCGCCCGAACACCGGGGAGCTGTTTTTT
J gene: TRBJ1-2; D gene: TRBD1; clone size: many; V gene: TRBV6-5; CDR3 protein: CASSPRQGVFGYTF; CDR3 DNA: TGTGCCAGCAGTCCAAGACAGGGGGTCTTTGGCTACACCTTC
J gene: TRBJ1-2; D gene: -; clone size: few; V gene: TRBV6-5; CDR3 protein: CASRAGHGYTF; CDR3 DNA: TGTGCCAGCCGGGCTGGGCATGGCTACACCTTC
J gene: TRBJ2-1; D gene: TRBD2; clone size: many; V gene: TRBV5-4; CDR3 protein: CASSFGLGGSWRNEQFF; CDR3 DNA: TGTGCCAGCAGCTTCGGTCTGGGCGGGAGTTGGCGGAATGAGCAGTTCTTC
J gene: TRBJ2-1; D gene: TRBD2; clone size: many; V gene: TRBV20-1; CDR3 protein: CSSTPSSGRRNEQFF; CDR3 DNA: TGCAGTTCAACCCCATCTAGCGGGAGAAGGAATGAGCAGTTCTTC
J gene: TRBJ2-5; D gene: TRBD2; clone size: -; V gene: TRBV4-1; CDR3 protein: CASSHTGLAVQETQYF; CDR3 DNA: TGCGCCAGCAGCCACACTGGACTAGCGGTCCAAGAGACCCAGTACTTC
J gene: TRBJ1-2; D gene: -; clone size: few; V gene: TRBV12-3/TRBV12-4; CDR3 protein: CASSPGGITNGYTF; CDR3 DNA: TGTGCCAGCAGTCCCGGGGGCATTACAAATGGCTACACCTTC
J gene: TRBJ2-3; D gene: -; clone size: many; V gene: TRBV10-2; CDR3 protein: CASRTTDTQYF; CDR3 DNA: TGCGCCAGCAGGACCACAGATACGCAGTATTTT
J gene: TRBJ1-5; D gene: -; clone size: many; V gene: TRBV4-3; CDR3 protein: CASSLEVGDRNQPQHF; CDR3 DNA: TGCGCCAGCAGCCTGGAAGTGGGAGACAGAAATCAGCCCCAGCATTTT
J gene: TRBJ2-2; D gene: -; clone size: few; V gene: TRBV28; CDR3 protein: CASSTIGVRGELFF; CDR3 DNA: TGTGCCAGCAGTACTATAGGGGTCCGCGGGGAGCTGTTTTTT
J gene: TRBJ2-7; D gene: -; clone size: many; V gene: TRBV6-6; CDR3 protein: CASRPESYEQYF; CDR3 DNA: TGTGCCAGCAGACCCGAATCTTACGAGCAGTACTTC
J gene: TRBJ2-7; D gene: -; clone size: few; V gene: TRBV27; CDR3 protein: CANSTKRAVTSLYF; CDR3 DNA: TGTGCCAACAGTACGAAGCGGGCCGTCACCAGCCTGTACTTC
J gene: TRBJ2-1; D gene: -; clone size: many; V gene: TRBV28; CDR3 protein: CASSTGTHHQQFF; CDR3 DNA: TGTGCCAGCAGCACCGGGACGCACCATCAGCAGTTCTTC
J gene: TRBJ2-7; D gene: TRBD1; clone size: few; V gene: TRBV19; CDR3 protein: CATAVTGGSSEQYF; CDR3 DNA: TGTGCCACTGCGGTTACAGGGGGGTCGTCCGAGCAGTACTTC
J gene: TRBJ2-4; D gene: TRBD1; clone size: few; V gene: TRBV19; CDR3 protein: CASSTGTGSLAKNIQYF; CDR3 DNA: TGTGCCAGTAGTACAGGGACAGGATCTCTAGCCAAAAACATTCAGTACTTC
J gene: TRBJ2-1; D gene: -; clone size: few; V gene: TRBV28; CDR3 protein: CASSLSFWVWQFF; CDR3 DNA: TGTGCCAGCAGTTTATCATTTTGGGTGTGGCAGTTCTTC
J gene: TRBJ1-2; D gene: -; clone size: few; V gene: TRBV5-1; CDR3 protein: CASTALTGKGYGYTF; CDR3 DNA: TGCGCCAGCACAGCATTGACGGGGAAAGGCTATGGCTACACCTTC
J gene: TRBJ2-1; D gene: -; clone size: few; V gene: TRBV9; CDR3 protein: CASSVGQISYNEQFF; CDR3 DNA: TGTGCCAGCAGCGTAGGTCAGATCTCCTACAATGAGCAGTTCTTC
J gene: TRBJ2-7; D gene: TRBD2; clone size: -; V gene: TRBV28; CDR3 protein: CASSLREGRNEQYF; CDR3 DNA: TGTGCCAGCAGTTTACGGGAGGGGAGGAACGAGCAGTACTTC
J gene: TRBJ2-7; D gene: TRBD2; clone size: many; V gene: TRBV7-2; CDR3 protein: CASSWGLADYEQYF; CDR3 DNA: TGTGCCAGCAGCTGGGGACTAGCTGACTACGAGCAGTACTTC
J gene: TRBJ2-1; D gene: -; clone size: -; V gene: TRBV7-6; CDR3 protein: CANSFSRVGNEQFF; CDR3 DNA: TGTGCCAACAGCTTCTCGAGGGTCGGTAATGAGCAGTTCTTC
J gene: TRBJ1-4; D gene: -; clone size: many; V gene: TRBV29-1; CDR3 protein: CSVGPGVDEKLFF; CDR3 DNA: TGCAGCGTTGGACCGGGGGTGGATGAAAAACTGTTTTTT
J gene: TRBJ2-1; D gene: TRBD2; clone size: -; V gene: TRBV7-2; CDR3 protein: CASSPRPLAGVAENEQFF; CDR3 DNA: TGTGCCAGCAGCCCAAGACCCCTAGCGGGAGTTGCGGAAAATGAGCAGTTCTTC
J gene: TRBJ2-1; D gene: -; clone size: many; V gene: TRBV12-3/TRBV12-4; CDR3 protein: CASSPGGPSSYNEQFF; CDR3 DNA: TGTGCCAGCAGTCCTGGCGGGCCGAGCTCCTACAATGAGCAGTTCTTC
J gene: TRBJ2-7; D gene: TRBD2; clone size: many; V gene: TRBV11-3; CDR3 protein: CASRRGPLLAGGPSDEQYF; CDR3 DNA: TGTGCCAGCAGACGTGGGCCGTTACTAGCGGGAGGGCCATCGGACGAGCAGTACTTC
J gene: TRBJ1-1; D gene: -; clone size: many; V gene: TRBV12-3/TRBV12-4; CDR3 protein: CASSFSHTEAFF; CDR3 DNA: TGTGCCAGCAGTTTTTCTCACACTGAAGCTTTCTTT
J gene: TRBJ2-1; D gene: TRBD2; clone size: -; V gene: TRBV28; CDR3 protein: CASSYSGRNNEQFF; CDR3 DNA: TGTGCCAGCAGTTATAGCGGGAGAAATAATGAGCAGTTCTTC
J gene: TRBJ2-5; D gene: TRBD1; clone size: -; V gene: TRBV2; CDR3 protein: CASGSVSGQGATETQYF; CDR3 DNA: TGTGCCAGCGGAAGTGTGTCGGGACAGGGGGCGACAGAGACCCAGTACTTC
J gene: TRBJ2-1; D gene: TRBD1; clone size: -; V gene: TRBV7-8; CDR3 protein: CASSLYAWDRAHEQFF; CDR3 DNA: TGTGCCAGCAGCCTGTACGCTTGGGACAGGGCCCATGAGCAGTTCTTC
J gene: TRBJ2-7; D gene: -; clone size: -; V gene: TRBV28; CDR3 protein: CASSSRGIDEQYF; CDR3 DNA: TGTGCCAGCAGTTCGAGAGGTATCGACGAGCAGTACTTC
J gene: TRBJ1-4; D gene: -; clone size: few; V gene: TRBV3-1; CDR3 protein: CASSRVLGESTNEKLFF; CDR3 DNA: TGTGCCAGCAGCAGGGTTTTAGGTGAATCGACTAATGAAAAACTGTTTTTT
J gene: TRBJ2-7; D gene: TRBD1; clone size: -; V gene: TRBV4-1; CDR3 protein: CASSQADRVVYEQYF; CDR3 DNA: TGCGCCAGCAGCCAAGCGGACAGGGTTGTTTACGAGCAGTACTTC
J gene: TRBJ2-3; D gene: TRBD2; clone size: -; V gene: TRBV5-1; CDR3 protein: CASSEGLAGAVGTDTQYF; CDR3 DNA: TGCGCCAGCAGCGAGGGACTAGCGGGAGCCGTTGGCACAGATACGCAGTATTTT
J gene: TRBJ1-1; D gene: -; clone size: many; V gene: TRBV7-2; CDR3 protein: CASSWGTEAFF; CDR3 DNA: TGTGCCAGCAGCTGGGGCACTGAAGCTTTCTTT
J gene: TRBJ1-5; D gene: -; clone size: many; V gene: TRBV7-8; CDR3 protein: CASSPYSNQPQHF; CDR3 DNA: TGTGCCAGCAGCCCTTACAGCAATCAGCCCCAGCATTTT
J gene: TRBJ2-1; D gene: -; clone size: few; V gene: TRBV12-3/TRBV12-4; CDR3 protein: CASTPGVAETNEQFF; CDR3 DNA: TGTGCCAGCACCCCCGGGGTAGCCGAAACCAATGAGCAGTTCTTC
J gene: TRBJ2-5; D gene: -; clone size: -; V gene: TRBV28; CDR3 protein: CASRAGGNQETQYF; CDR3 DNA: TGTGCCAGCAGGGCAGGAGGAAACCAAGAGACCCAGTACTTC
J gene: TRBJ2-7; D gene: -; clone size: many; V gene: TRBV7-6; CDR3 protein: CASSLEQERYEQYF; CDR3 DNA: TGTGCCAGCAGCTTAGAACAGGAGAGGTACGAGCAGTACTTC
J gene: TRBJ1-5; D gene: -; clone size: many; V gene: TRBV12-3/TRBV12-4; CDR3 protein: CASSHYSNQPQHF; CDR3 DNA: TGTGCCAGCAGTCATTATAGCAATCAGCCCCAGCATTTT
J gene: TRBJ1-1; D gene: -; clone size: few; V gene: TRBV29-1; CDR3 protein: CSVRPGQLNTEAFF; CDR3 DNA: TGCAGCGTGCGACCGGGACAACTAAACACTGAAGCTTTCTTT
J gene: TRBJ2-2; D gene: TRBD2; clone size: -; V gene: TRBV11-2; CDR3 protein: CASSAGLAVYTGELFF; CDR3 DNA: TGTGCCAGCAGCGCCGGACTAGCGGTCTACACCGGGGAGCTGTTTTTT
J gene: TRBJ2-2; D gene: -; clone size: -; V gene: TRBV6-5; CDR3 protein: CASSRQGGFSGELFF; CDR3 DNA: TGTGCCAGCAGCCGGCAGGGGGGTTTTAGCGGGGAGCTGTTTTTT
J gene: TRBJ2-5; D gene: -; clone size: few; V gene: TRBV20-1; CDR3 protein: CSASRTIQETQYF; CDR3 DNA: TGCAGTGCTAGTCGGACCATTCAAGAGACCCAGTACTTC
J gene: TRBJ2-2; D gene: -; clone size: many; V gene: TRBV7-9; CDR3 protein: CASSQNRGPNTGELFF; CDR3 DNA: TGTGCCAGCAGTCAAAATCGGGGCCCGAACACCGGGGAGCTGTTTTTT
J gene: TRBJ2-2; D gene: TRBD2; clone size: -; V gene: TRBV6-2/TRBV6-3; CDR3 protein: CASSTRTTTSGANTGELFF; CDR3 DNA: TGTGCCAGCAGTACCCGGACCACCACTAGCGGGGCTAACACCGGGGAGCTGTTTTTT
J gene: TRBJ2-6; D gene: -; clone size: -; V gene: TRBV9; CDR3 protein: CASSVARDSGANVLTF; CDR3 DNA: TGTGCCAGCAGCGTAGCTAGGGACTCTGGGGCCAACGTCCTGACTTTC
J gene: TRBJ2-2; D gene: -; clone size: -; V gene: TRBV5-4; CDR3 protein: CASSFEKGTRYTGELFF; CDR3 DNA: TGTGCCAGCAGCTTCGAAAAGGGGACAAGGTACACCGGGGAGCTGTTTTTT
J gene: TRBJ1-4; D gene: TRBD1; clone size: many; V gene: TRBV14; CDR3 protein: CASSQDGGGNEKLFF; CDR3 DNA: TGTGCCAGCAGCCAAGACGGAGGGGGCAATGAAAAACTGTTTTTT
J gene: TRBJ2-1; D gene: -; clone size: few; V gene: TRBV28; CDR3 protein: CAVNGGETSWEQFF; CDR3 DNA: TGTGCCGTCAACGGCGGGGAGACTAGTTGGGAGCAGTTCTTC
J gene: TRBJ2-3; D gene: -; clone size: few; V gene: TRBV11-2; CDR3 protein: CASSSRVYSDTQYF; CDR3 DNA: TGTGCCAGCAGCTCGAGGGTTTATTCGGATACGCAGTATTTT